This record looks at one T cell receptor (beta chain) sequence and its context. This clone was observed once. There is no known antigen for this receptor. No base qualities exist here, and no much larger clone lies one base off it. This sample is drawn from a study of blood T cell repertoires in COVID-19 (dated by TCRdb to about 2020). About the full investigation: Samples covering the acute and convalescent phases of COVID-19 were provided by collaborators in the United States, Italy and Spain. The prospective study material was composed of cDNA or gDNA derived from T cells, B-cell-depleted T cells, or PBMCs. Where available, HLA class I and class II types were taken from metadata supplied by the sample provider and were not determined by assay-based typing. Deeply sampled blood TCRbeta repertoires from subjects exposed to, actively infected with, or recovered from COVID-19 were included in the dataset. The samples were drawn from two sources: the first 160 participants of the ongoing ImmuneRACE study, and fewer than 1,500 subjects contributed by 6 global collaborators. The repertoires were released in a freely available public database intended as a resource for research on the immune response to SARS-CoV-2. The sample metadata nearly always contained a de-identified subject ID, COVID-19 status, age in years and sex.

The immunoSEQ Assay, a bias-controlled multiplex PCR, was used to amplify TCRbeta CDR3 regions from genomic DNA. In the paper's pipeline: Nucleated cell counts per sample were estimated from amplification of reference gene primers within the assay. To quantify the absolute abundance of each unique TCRbeta CDR3 rearrangement, sequence reads were collapsed and filtered. Productive Simpson clonality was computed per sample as the square root of Simpson's diversity index over productive rearrangements. The table was pulled from immuneACCESS by TCRdb, which kept in-frame rearrangements only. Such tables lose some clones; where checked, under half of the loss comes from unresolved V genes, and the rest has no known cause. The DNA gave D and trimming, while V, J and clone size come from that table. This sample gives about 93,000 clones in total; under 90% of them show up just once. About 4.9% of the sample is taken by the ten largest.

The CDR3 has 14 amino acids, counting the end cysteine and phenylalanine. CDR3 DNA only is kept here, 42 bases in frame from base 1. The CDR1 and CDR2 encoded by the germline V gene (reference sequence) are MNHNY and SVGAGI. The trim is 5 bases for V and 4 bases for J, with a gap of 14 bases between the germline ends. Study-level results and caveats: How much clinical and demographic metadata was included differed by source and by participant, and the metadata was provided uncurated.

One collaborating source in Seattle enrolled patients while the patients were actively infected and followed the patients over time throughout the course of disease. Whole blood was collected in K2EDTA tubes by collaborating institutions according to the institutions' own protocols. For TCRbeta analysis, collaborators shipped samples as frozen whole blood, isolated PBMCs, or DNA extracted from either of those sample types. This TCR derives from a man aged 55 to 69 with COVID-19, enrolled during active disease. The chain couples TRBV6-6 to TRBJ1-2; no D gene call is confident. Sequencing input: peripheral blood. CDR3 protein: CASSPPPTAYGYTF. The nucleotides read TGTGCCAGCAGTCCGCCCCCTACAGCCTATGGCTACACCTTC.